This T cell receptor (beta chain) emerged from a study of cytomegalovirus exposure and HLA in healthy donors. In the study overall: Earlier findings included 117 million unique TCR beta sequences obtained from 170 million or so T cells.

Overall study findings and caveats: TCR beta V- and J-gene trimming, according to a later analysis, was linked to a missense DCLRE1C variant. V segments that were indistinguishable, TRBV6-2 and TRBV6-3 among them, were omitted from analysis.

From germline, CDR1 is MNHEY and CDR2 SVGAGI. V shed 3 bases and J shed 4 bases, with 10 bases lying between them. CDR3 length equals 14 residues. This PCR relied on a set of 60 Vbeta primers and 13 Jbeta primers. Source study methods: An analysis performed later counted 72 million or so unique TCR beta chains (roughly 10 million of them shared). Produced via immunoSEQ multiplex PCR; TCRdb's table is partial and in-frame only. That table supplies the V and J calls and clone size; D and trimming were determined from the DNA. Of 150,000 to 200,000 clones listed, 81% are singletons. Details on this clone: The antigen remains undetermined.

The V and J genes are TRBV6-5 and TRBJ2-1, with D maybe TRBD2 (5 bases). Specimen: PBMCs. This clonotype was sampled from a man aged 40-49 years in good health and CMV-seropositive. For the CDR3, the DNA is TGTGCCAGCAGTTATGCCGGGGTGTACAATGAGCAGTTCTTC. Residues: CASSYAGVYNEQFF.